Given below is one T cell receptor beta chain in context. TCRbeta library construction was performed incorporating unique molecular identifiers. Each CDR3 protein gets one entry after TCRdb re-called the PCR reads with MiXCR. The sample lists more than 450,000 distinct CDR3 sequences; about 18% were seen once. This specimen comes from a study of T-cell reconstitution after alpha-beta-depleted transplantation in children. The CDR3 has 14 residues. The ends lost 8 bases at V and 5 bases at J; junction bases unmatched: 7. Germline values: CDR1 MNHNS, CDR2 SASEGT. The TCR sequence derives from a human donor who donated a stem cell graft to a child with acute lymphoblastic leukemia. The starting material was PBMCs from the stem cell graft donor, obtained from the stem cell graft. V and J are TRBV6-1 and TRBJ1-1; 11 bases are shared with TRBD1. The CDR3 is CASVGQGVRTEAFF. In DNA form, the CDR3 reads TGTGCCAGCGTGGGACAGGGGGTGAGGACTGAAGCTTTCTTT.